This T cell receptor beta chain comes out of a study of blood T cells in healthy people across ages. Germline CDR1 and CDR2: SGHTA and FQGTGA. The V and J ends lost 5 bases and 1 base, in that order; junction bases with no gene match: 8. The CDR3 length is 17 residues. This clonotype was found a few times. The authors ran a second PCR of roughly 6 to 12 cycles using a sample-barcoded 5' primer and a J-beta primer mix. In TCRdb, the 5' RACE reads were re-called with MiXCR into one record per CDR3 protein. This table has 1.5 million to 1.9 million distinct CDR3 sequences, approximately 39% appearing once.

The chain combines TRBV7-3 with TRBJ2-1, with 10 nucleotides matching TRBD2. Source material: blood. The receptor was derived from a woman between 18 and 29 years old in good health. The CDR3 sequence: CASSRLPSGSSYNEQFF. The DNA of the CDR3 is TGTGCCAGCAGCCGATTACCTAGCGGGAGTTCCTACAATGAGCAGTTCTTC. The full variable domain, in which reference TRBV7-3 and TRBJ2-1 provide the parts outside the CDR3, is GAGVSQTPSNKVTEKGKYVELRCDPISGHTALYWYRQSLGQGPEFLIYFQGTGAADDSGLPNDRFFAVRPEGSVSTLKIQRTERGDSAVYLCASSRLPSGSSYNEQFFGPGTRLTVL.